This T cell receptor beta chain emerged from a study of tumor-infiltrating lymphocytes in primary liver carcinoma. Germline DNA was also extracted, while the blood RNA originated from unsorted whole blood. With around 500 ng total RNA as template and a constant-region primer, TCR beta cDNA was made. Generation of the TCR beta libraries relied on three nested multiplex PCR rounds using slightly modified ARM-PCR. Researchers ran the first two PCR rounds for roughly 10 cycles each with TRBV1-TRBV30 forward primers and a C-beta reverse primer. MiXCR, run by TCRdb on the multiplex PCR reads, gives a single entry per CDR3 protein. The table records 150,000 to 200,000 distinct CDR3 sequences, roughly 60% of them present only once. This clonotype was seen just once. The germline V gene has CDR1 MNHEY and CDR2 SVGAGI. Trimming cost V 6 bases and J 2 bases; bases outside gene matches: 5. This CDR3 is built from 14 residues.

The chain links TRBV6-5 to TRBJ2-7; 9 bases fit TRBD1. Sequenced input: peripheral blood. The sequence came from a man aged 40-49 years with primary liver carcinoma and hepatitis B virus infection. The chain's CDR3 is CASRTDRGAYEQYF. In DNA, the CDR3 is TGTGCCAGCAGGACCGACAGGGGGGCCTACGAGCAGTACTTC.